This entry lists 3 T cell receptor beta chains sequenced from one sample in a study of T cell clonality in common variable immunodeficiency. Study-wide results and caveats: Common variable immunodeficiency TCR beta sequences reportedly had fewer deletions and N-nucleotide insertions.

Assay: immunoSEQ multiplex PCR; the TCRdb copy retains only in-frame clones and omits some. The specimen has roughly 14,000 clones, none found just once. The antigens of these receptors remain unknown. Sequenced material: peripheral blood mononuclear cells. These receptors were collected from a human donor with common variable immunodeficiency.

This clone has only a few counts. Read sequence stops 3 residues before the CDR3 end, and the germline J gene provides the missing end. The V and J genes are TRBV19 and TRBJ1-5; D possibly corresponds to TRBD1 (6 bases). The CDR3 consists of 14 residues. Trimming removed 7 bases from V and 4 bases from J, with 14 bases in between. Germline V CDR1 and CDR2: LNHDA, SQIVND (reference sequence). The CDR3 here is CASTIRRGNQPQHF. CDR3 DNA (partial): TGTGCCAGTACAATACGGAGGGGGAATCAGCCC.

About this clone itself: Read coverage stops 3 residues before the CDR3 terminus; the germline J gene supplies the remainder. This chain joins TRBV6-2 or TRBV6-3 and TRBJ1-5; 7 nucleotides agree with TRBD1. Germline loops: CDR1 MNHEY, CDR2 SVGEGT. The J segment lost 0 bases and the V segment lost 6 bases, leaving 11 bases of the junction unmatched. CDR3 length: 17 amino acids. Incomplete CDR3 DNA: TGTGCCAGCAGGGGGACTCAGGGGGTCATTAGCAATCAGCCC. Its protein is CASRGTQGVISNQP. In full, the CDR3 is CASRGTQGVISNQPQHF.

This clone is labeled medium-sized. The DNA ends 3 residues before the CDR3 does, and the rest of the CDR3 is filled in from the germline J gene. The chain couples TRBV5-1 to TRBJ2-7; 9 bases align to TRBD1. Germline-derived CDR1 and CDR2 are SGHRS and YFSETQ. This CDR3 contains 13 residues. With 5 bases clipped from V and 4 bases from J, the junction kept 4 bases outside the gene matches. The part of the CDR3 DNA that was read is TGCGCCAGCAGTTATGGACAGGGGTACGAG. Encoded protein: CASSYGQGYE. In full, the CDR3 is CASSYGQGYEQYF.